Presented here are 32 T cell receptor beta chains from one specimen sequenced in a study of CD4+ T cells in melanoma. Sequenced by immunoSEQ multiplex PCR; TCRdb stores in-frame clones only, minus some. The sample has around 16,000 clones, roughly four fifths seen once; the top ten hold 12%. What was sequenced was cells from a culture (not recorded whether cultured in vitro). All receptors derive from a human donor with melanoma.

This chain joins TRBV10-1 and TRBJ2-1; 9 bases agree with TRBD2. The germline CDR1 and CDR2 sequences are WNHNN and SYGVQD (reference sequence). The V gene end was trimmed by 4 bases and the J gene end by 1 base; junction bases not matched to a gene: 2. CDR3 length equals 15 residues. CDR3 residues: CASSAGLASYNEQFF. The CDR3 DNA is TGCGCCAGCAGTGCCGGACTAGCGTCCTACAATGAGCAGTTCTTC.

V and J are TRBV7-8 and TRBJ2-2; D not resolved. Trimming took 5 bases from V and 1 from J, leaving 11 bases between them. This CDR3 comprises 15 residues. From germline, CDR1 is SGHVS and CDR2 FQNEAQ. As DNA, the CDR3 is TGTGCCAGCAGCCGCCCTAAGGGGAACACCGGGGAGCTGTTTTTT. This codes for CASSRPKGNTGELFF.

This clone was recorded a few times. The CDR3 is CAWSGALWKNTEAFF. The CDR3, as DNA: TGTGCCTGGAGCGGGGCTTTGTGGAAGAACACTGAAGCTTTCTTT. V is TRBV30 and J is TRBJ1-1; tentative D call: TRBD1 (5 bases). The V end lost 3 bases, the J end lost 1 base, and 15 bases lay between the germline ends. Germline V gene lookup returns CDR1 GTSNPN and CDR2 SVGIG (reference sequence). There are 15 residues in the CDR3.

This chain uses TRBV6-1 with TRBJ2-3; D is possibly TRBD1 (6 bases). CDR1 and CDR2 (germline): MNHNS, SASEGT. CDR3 length: 14 amino acids. With 6 bases removed from V and 2 bases from J, the gap between germline ends came to 12 bases. Here the CDR3 DNA reads TGTGCCAGCAGCTACACAGGGTACACAGATACGCAGTATTTT. Amino acid sequence: CASSYTGYTDTQYF.

By proportion, this clone is medium-sized. This CDR3 is CASSVDRAEGYTF. The DNA for the CDR3 is TGCGCCAGCAGTGTAGACAGGGCGGAGGGCTACACCTTC. The chain couples TRBV10-2 to TRBJ1-2; 7 bases match TRBD1. V shed 4 bases and J 8 bases; nucleotides not matched to a gene: 7. The CDR3 spans 13 residues. CDR1 is WSHSY, CDR2 SAAADI, per germline.

The chain has TRBV7-8 and TRBJ2-5; D may correspond to TRBD1 or TRBD2 (5 bases each). With 6 bases removed from V and 4 bases from J, the gap between germline ends came to 21 bases. This CDR3 region has 16 residues. Germline CDR1 is SGHVS and CDR2 is FQNEAQ. The DNA for the CDR3 is TGTGCCAGCAGTTTAAGTAAGGGGATGAGGGGAGAGACCCAGTACTTC. As protein: CASSLSKGMRGETQYF.

V and J are TRBV28 and TRBJ1-1; TRBD1 matches 10 bases. This CDR3 comprises 15 residues. V shed 4 bases, J shed 0 bases, and the junction held 2 bases outside the gene matches. Germline CDR1 reads MDHEN; CDR2 reads SYDVKM. CDR3 sequence reads: CASSWTGGMNTEAFF. DNA of the CDR3: TGTGCCAGCAGTTGGACAGGGGGAATGAACACTGAAGCTTTCTTT.

The chain links TRBV2 to TRBJ2-4, with D possibly matching TRBD2 (5 bases). Germline-derived CDR1 and CDR2 are SNHLY and FYNNEI. V was cut by 8 bases and J by 1 base, with 12 bases left in between. This CDR3 has 14 residues. For the CDR3, the DNA is TGTGCCAGCCGGAGGCCTCTGGCCAAAAACATTCAGTACTTC. As protein: CASRRPLAKNIQYF.

The chain links TRBV7-8 to TRBJ2-5, with D unclear. V was pared by 4 bases and J by 5 bases, with 14 bases between. The V gene's germline CDR1 is SGHVS and CDR2 FQNEAQ. This CDR3 contains 14 residues. As DNA, the CDR3 is TGTGCCAGCAGCTACGGTGATGACGGTGAGACCCAGTACTTC. This gives the protein CASSYGDDGETQYF.

This chain joins TRBV11-2 and TRBJ2-1; D is tentatively TRBD1 or TRBD2 (7 bases each). The ends were cut back, 4 bases at V and 7 bases at J, with 14 bases in the middle. This CDR3 contains 14 residues. Germline CDR1 reads SGHAT; CDR2 reads FQNNGV. CDR3 amino acids: CASSSRQGGNEQFF. As DNA, the CDR3 is TGTGCCAGCAGCTCCAGACAGGGAGGGAATGAGCAGTTCTTC. The whole variable domain, remainder taken from reference TRBV11-2 and TRBJ2-1, is EAGVAQSPRYKIIEKRQSVAFWCNPISGHATLYWYQQILGQGPKLLIQFQNNGVVDDSQLPKDRFSAERLKGVDSTLKIQPAKLEDSAVYLCASSSRQGGNEQFFGPGTRLTVL.

The CDR3 DNA reads TGCGCCAGCAGTGACACCGGGGGGGCTAACTATGGCTACACCTTC. This encodes CASSDTGGANYGYTF. V is TRBV10-2 and J is TRBJ1-2; perhaps TRBD1 as D (5 bases). The V gene lost 3 bases and the J gene lost 0 bases, with 11 bases spanning the gap. The germline V gene encodes CDR1 WSHSY and CDR2 SAAADI. The CDR3 covers 15 residues.

This sequence joins TRBV6-5 and TRBJ1-2, with D uncertain. Between the trimmed V and J ends, which lost 4 bases and 4 bases, there was a span of 10 bases. The CDR3 totals 13 residues. Germline CDR1 MNHEY, CDR2 SVGAGI. The CDR3 here is CASSFDGTYGYTF. The CDR3 DNA reads TGTGCCAGCAGTTTCGACGGAACCTATGGCTACACCTTC.

The rearrangement links TRBV11-2 to TRBJ2-4, with 14 positions matching TRBD2. CDR3 length: 17 residues. The trim removed 6 bases at V and 0 bases at J, leaving 4 bases unmatched. From germline, CDR1 is SGHAT and CDR2 FQNNGV. CDR3: CASRGLAGALAKNIQYF. Written as DNA, the CDR3 is TGTGCCAGCAGGGGACTAGCGGGGGCCTTAGCCAAAAACATTCAGTACTTC.

This chain joins TRBV10-1 and TRBJ1-1; D unclear. Per the germline V gene, CDR1 is WNHNN and CDR2 is SYGVQD (reference sequence). The CDR3 contains 14 residues. Trimming left V 5 bases short and J 7 bases short, with 17 bases between. This CDR3 is CASSPRTPDGEAFF. CDR3 sequence (DNA): TGCGCCAGCAGTCCCCGGACCCCGGACGGTGAAGCTTTCTTT.

V is TRBV2 and J is TRBJ2-2; perhaps TRBD1 as D (6 bases). V lost 8 bases and J lost 1, with 8 bases in between. The germline V gene encodes CDR1 SNHLY and CDR2 FYNNEI. This CDR3 has 13 residues. The DNA of the CDR3 is TGTGCCAGCGACAGGCAGAACACCGGGGAGCTGTTTTTT. Its protein product is CASDRQNTGELFF.

This clone was picked up a small number of times. The V and J genes are TRBV18 and TRBJ1-6; D uncertain. Germline assignment: CDR1 KGHSH and CDR2 LQKENI. V lost 3 bases and J 8 bases, leaving 11 bases between the germline ends. The CDR3 has 14 residues. The CDR3 is CASSPTGRDSPLHF. For the CDR3, the DNA is TGTGCCAGCTCACCTACGGGGAGAGATTCACCCCTCCACTTT.

This clone was picked up one time. The CDR3 DNA is TGCAGCGTTGCCGGAGTCTCTAGCACAGATACGCAGTATTTT. Amino acids: CSVAGVSSTDTQYF. The chain joins TRBV29-1 to TRBJ2-3; D remains ambiguous. The CDR3 extends over 14 amino acids. CDR1 SQVTM and CDR2 ANQGSEA come from the germline V gene. Trimming took 4 bases from V and 0 from J, leaving 11 bases between them.

The gene calls are TRBV5-1 and TRBJ2-1; D not certain. The CDR3 contains 14 residues. The germline V and J ends were trimmed by 1 base and 4 bases, with 9 bases remaining between them. Germline assignment: CDR1 SGHRS and CDR2 YFSETQ. CDR3 in DNA: TGCGCCAGCAGCTTGCTTGACAAATACAATGAGCAGTTCTTC. This encodes CASSLLDKYNEQFF.

The rearrangement links TRBV2 to TRBJ1-1, with unresolved D. The germline gives CDR1 SNHLY, CDR2 FYNNEI. This CDR3 has 13 residues. Trimming removed 4 bases at V and 0 bases at J, with 6 bases between. CDR3 residues: CASSGDVNTEAFF. The CDR3 DNA is TGTGCCAGCAGTGGGGATGTGAACACTGAAGCTTTCTTT.

The chain couples TRBV30 to TRBJ1-6; D is undetermined. Trimming shortened V by 0 bases and J by 4 bases, and 7 bases separated the two germline ends. The CDR3 sequence is 14 residues long. The V gene's germline CDR1 is GTSNPN and CDR2 SVGIG (reference sequence). CDR3 sequence: CAWSVFQYNSPLHF. The CDR3 DNA sequence: TGTGCCTGGAGTGTATTCCAATATAATTCACCCCTCCACTTT.

The CDR3 region is CASSVGDRLDYGYTF. The CDR3 DNA follows: TGTGCCAGCAGCGTAGGGGACAGGTTAGATTATGGCTACACCTTC. The rearrangement links TRBV9 to TRBJ1-2, with 8 bases lining up with TRBD1. Germline CDR1 and CDR2: SGDLS and YYNGEE. V trimming: 0 bases; J trimming: 5 bases; junction bases outside the gene matches: 6. The CDR3 covers 15 residues.

The chain employs TRBV5-4 and TRBJ2-2; D might be TRBD2 (6 bases). Germline assignment: CDR1 SGHNT and CDR2 YYREEE (reference sequence). Trimming left V 2 bases short and J 4 bases short, with 15 bases between. The CDR3 spans 16 residues. CDR3 nucleotides: TGTGCCAGCAGCTTAGGTATCGGGGGTGGCACCGGGGAGCTGTTTTTT. This encodes CASSLGIGGGTGELFF.

This clone turned up a few times. J is TRBJ2-3 and V is TRBV7-2, with no clear D. The CDR3 has 14 residues. V was shortened by 2 bases and J by 6 bases, with 12 bases between the two germline ends. Looked up from germline, CDR1 is SGHTA and CDR2 is FQGNSA. The CDR3 coding sequence is TGTGCCAGCAGCTTATTCCCCCGTCCGGATACGCAGTATTTT. Translated: CASSLFPRPDTQYF.

The gene calls are TRBV6-1 and TRBJ1-5, with 9 bases aligning to TRBD1. CDR1 is MNHNS and CDR2 is SASEGT in the germline V gene. The CDR3 is 15 amino acids. V trimming: 6 bases; J trimming: 3 bases; junction bases outside the gene matches: 6. For the CDR3, the DNA is TGTGCCAGCAGGGATTACAGGGGGCTCAATCAGCCCCAGCATTTT. Translation gives CASRDYRGLNQPQHF.

The CDR3 sequence: CASSLMGGLRRPNTYEQYF. The CDR3 coding sequence is TGTGCCAGCAGCTTAATGGGTGGGCTCCGGAGACCGAATACCTACGAGCAGTACTTC. The chain employs TRBV7-9 and TRBJ2-7; D call uncertain. This CDR3 is built from 19 residues. With 2 bases removed from V and 2 bases from J, the gap between germline ends came to 25 bases. Germline values: CDR1 SEHNR, CDR2 FQNEAQ (reference sequence).

The CDR3 sequence: CASSLKTSLIYF. The CDR3 DNA reads as TGTGCCAGCAGCTTAAAGACTAGTCTTATATACTTC. V is TRBV7-9 and J is TRBJ2-5, with TRBD2 as a possible D gene (6 bases). This CDR3 spans 12 amino acids. Trimming shortened V by 2 bases and J by 14 bases, and 15 bases separated the two germline ends. CDR1 SEHNR and CDR2 FQNEAQ come from the germline V gene (reference sequence). The complete variable domain, with remaining parts taken from reference TRBV7-9 and TRBJ2-5, reads DTGVSQNPRHKITKRGQNVTFRCDPISEHNRLYWYRQTLGQGPEFLTYFQNEAQLEKSRLLSDRFSAERPKGSFSTLEIQRTEQGDSAMYLCASSLKTSLIYFGPGTRLLVL.

This chain uses TRBV18 with TRBJ1-1, with unresolved D. The CDR3 sequence is 15 residues long. The V end was cut by 3 bases, the J end by 3 bases, with 14 bases between. From germline, CDR1 is KGHSH and CDR2 LQKENI. The CDR3 spells CASSPSSAGYTEAFF. The CDR3 nucleotides read TGTGCCAGCTCACCTAGTTCCGCGGGGTACACTGAAGCTTTCTTT.

This clone was seen only a few times. The gene calls are TRBV29-1 and TRBJ2-1; no clear D gene. The V gene's germline CDR1 is SQVTM and CDR2 ANQGSEA. The CDR3 loop spans 12 amino acids. Trimming took 0 bases from V and 7 from J, leaving 7 bases between them. In DNA form, the CDR3 reads TGCAGCGTTGAAGACAGGTTAAATGAGCAGTTCTTC. Translated: CSVEDRLNEQFF.

V usage is TRBV18 and J usage is TRBJ1-3, with TRBD1 matching 9 bases. Looked up from germline, CDR1 is KGHSH and CDR2 is LQKENI. V shed 0 bases, J shed 9 bases, and the junction held 6 bases outside the gene matches. The CDR3 loop spans 15 amino acids. CDR3 nucleotide sequence: TGTGCCAGCTCACCACCGGGACAGGGCGGGACCACCATATATTTT. Translation: CASSPPGQGGTTIYF.

The V gene is TRBV30, the J gene TRBJ1-5; maybe TRBD1 (6 bases). Per germline, CDR1 GTSNPN and CDR2 SVGIG (reference sequence). The CDR3 covers 14 residues. Trimming pared 1 base from V and 3 bases from J, leaving 10 bases between. The CDR3, as DNA: TGTGCCTGGAGTGGGGGGGCGGACAATCAGCCCCAGCATTTT. Its translation: CAWSGGADNQPQHF.

This chain links TRBV14 with TRBJ1-2; D is undetermined. CDR3 size: 14 residues. Trimming shortened V by 1 base and J by 4 bases, and 10 bases separated the two germline ends. The germline V gene encodes CDR1 SGHDN and CDR2 FVKESK. CDR3 sequence: CASSQVAASYGYTF. The CDR3 nucleotides read TGTGCCAGCAGCCAAGTTGCCGCTAGCTATGGCTACACCTTC.

This rearrangement joins TRBV7-2 to TRBJ1-1; tentative D call: TRBD1 (5 bases). Germline CDR1 and CDR2: SGHTA and FQGNSA. V was trimmed by 1 base and J by 1 base, leaving 10 bases between them. This CDR3 region has 15 residues. CDR3 in amino acids: CASSLVGAANTEAFF. As DNA, the CDR3 is TGTGCCAGCAGCTTAGTCGGGGCCGCGAACACTGAAGCTTTCTTT.